These 7 T cell receptor beta chains were all obtained from the same sample, sequenced in a study of cytomegalovirus exposure and HLA in healthy donors (dated by TCRdb to 2016 to 2017). Library prep was done by the immunoSEQ multiplex PCR assay. The multiplex PCR relied on a mix of 60 forward primers for TCR Vbeta segments and 13 reverse primers for TCR Jbeta segments. TCRdb stores this immuneACCESS table with in-frame sequences only. Part of the clones is absent; in the studies checked, under half of the shortfall reflects unresolved V genes, and no reason is known for the rest. The sample records about 120,000 clones, about 86% of which are singletons. Of the sample, less than 2.5% falls within the top ten clones. The specimen sequenced was PBMCs. The receptors come from a woman between 35 and 50 years old in good health and CMV-seronegative.

This chain uses TRBV18 with TRBJ1-5, with no clear D. The CDR3 has 13 amino acids. V was trimmed by 0 bases and J by 7 bases, leaving 7 bases between them. Germline CDR1 KGHSH, CDR2 LQKENI. The DNA for the CDR3 is TGTGCCAGCTCACCACCGGGAGGACAGCCCCAGCATTTT. The encoded protein is CASSPPGGQPQHF.

The chain recombines TRBV18 with TRBJ1-1; possibly TRBD1 for D (6 bases). Germline-derived CDR1 and CDR2 are KGHSH and LQKENI. The CDR3 sequence is 16 residues long. The V end was cut by 4 bases, the J end by 5 bases, with 20 bases between. This chain's CDR3 is CASSHRDTSVSTEAFF. In DNA, the CDR3 is TGTGCCAGCTCACACCGGGACACCTCCGTTTCTACTGAAGCTTTCTTT.

This chain links TRBV29-1 with TRBJ2-3; weak D call: TRBD2 (6 bases). V was cut by 0 bases and J by 8 bases, with 12 bases left in between. CDR1 and CDR2 (germline): SQVTM, ANQGSEA. The CDR3 covers 13 residues. The CDR3 loop is CSVEDSVGGTQYF. In DNA form, the CDR3 reads TGCAGCGTTGAAGATTCGGTCGGGGGTACGCAGTATTTT.

J is TRBJ1-1 and V is TRBV10-3; 7 bases match TRBD1. The CDR3 contains 14 residues. Per germline, CDR1 ENHRY and CDR2 SYGVKD. J gave up 1 base and V 4 bases, and 3 bases lay outside the gene matches. CDR3 protein: CAISVGQQNTEAFF. The CDR3 DNA reads TGTGCCATCAGTGTGGGACAGCAGAACACTGAAGCTTTCTTT.

To note about this clone: Other DNA sequences in this specimen translate into the identical CDR3. The J gene is TRBJ2-3, the V gene TRBV11-2; 9 bases fit TRBD2. The CDR3 loop spans 16 amino acids. V lost 1 base to trimming and J lost 0 bases; unmatched junction nucleotides: 2. Germline loops: CDR1 SGHAT, CDR2 FQNNGV. In DNA, the CDR3 is TGTGCCAGCAGCTTAGTCGCGGGAGGGAGCACAGATACGCAGTATTTT. It encodes CASSLVAGGSTDTQYF.

The rearrangement uses TRBV28 and TRBJ2-1, with 7 bases matching TRBD2. The V segment lost 4 bases and the J segment 8 bases; nucleotides outside the gene matches: 5. The CDR3 loop spans 13 amino acids. Germline values: CDR1 MDHEN, CDR2 SYDVKM. The DNA of the CDR3 is TGTGCCAGCAGTTCGAGACTAGCTGATGAGCAGTTCTTC. Its translation is CASSSRLADEQFF.

The CDR3 loop reads CSVAEGGETQYF. CDR3 DNA: TGCAGCGTTGCCGAGGGCGGGGAGACCCAGTACTTC. This chain connects TRBV29-1 to TRBJ2-5; D might be TRBD2 (5 bases). V shed 4 bases and J shed 5 bases, with 11 bases lying between them. The germline V gene encodes CDR1 SQVTM and CDR2 ANQGSEA. The CDR3 consists of 12 residues.